These T cell receptor beta chains were read from a single sample in a study of blood T cell repertoires in COVID-19. The repertoire was sequenced with immunoSEQ multiplex PCR; TCRdb's copy has only in-frame clones and lacks some. The sample records approximately 300,000 clones, 90% being singletons. The sequenced sample consisted of PBMCs or T cells enriched from blood (not recorded which). The receptors were sampled from a woman aged 18-35 years with acute COVID-19. Each CDR3 is given with its conserved first and last residue. A D gene is named only where the DNA matches it firmly. The size of a clone is reported for some rows only, either as once, few or many, or as a class for expanded clones.

>-|TRBV18|TRBJ2-1|-
CASSPEGPYNEQFF
TGTGCCAGCTCACCCGAGGGCCCCTACAATGAGCAGTTCTTC
>-|TRBV7-9|TRBJ2-2|-
CASRGTNTGELFF
TGTGCCAGCCGGGGGACGAACACCGGGGAGCTGTTTTTT
>-|TRBV5-1|TRBJ2-1|-
CASSLGTGNSYNEQFF
TGCGCCAGCAGCTTGGGTACAGGGAACTCCTACAATGAGCAGTTCTTC
>-|TRBV19|TRBJ2-1|-
CASRASGGAYNEQFF
TGTGCCAGTAGAGCGTCCGGAGGGGCCTACAATGAGCAGTTCTTC
>-|TRBV9|TRBJ2-7|TRBD2
CASSRDTSGNYEQYF
TGTGCCAGCAGCCGGGACACTAGCGGGAACTACGAGCAGTACTTC
>-|TRBV6-4|TRBJ2-3|-
CASSDSREPDTQYF
TGTGCCAGCAGTGATTCCCGGGAACCAGATACGCAGTATTTT
>-|TRBV3-1/TRBV3-2|TRBJ1-5|TRBD1
CASSQTGAGQPQHF
TGTGCCAGCAGCCAAACAGGGGCGGGCCAGCCCCAGCATTTT
>-|TRBV9|TRBJ1-3|-
CASSVGRGNTIYF
TGTGCCAGCAGCGTAGGCAGAGGAAACACCATATATTTT
>-|TRBV2|TRBJ1-2|TRBD1
CASSEYPDRDYGYTF
TGTGCCAGCAGTGAATATCCGGACAGGGACTATGGCTACACCTTC
>-|TRBV7-9|TRBJ2-3|-
CASSPRTYTDTQYF
TGTGCCAGCAGCCCACGGACTTACACAGATACGCAGTATTTT
>-|TRBV11-1|TRBJ2-7|-
CASSLDRDSYEQYF
TGTGCCAGCAGCTTAGACAGAGACTCCTACGAGCAGTACTTC
>once|TRBV18|TRBJ1-3|-
CASSPEGQINTIYF
TGTGCCAGCTCACCGGAGGGGCAGATAAACACCATATATTTT
>few|TRBV5-1|TRBJ1-1|TRBD1
CATSGTETSEAFF
TGCGCCACCTCCGGGACAGAGACGTCTGAAGCTTTCTTT
>-|TRBV19|TRBJ2-5|TRBD2
CASSLRGTSGTWETQYF
TGTGCCAGTAGCCTACGGGGGACTAGCGGGACATGGGAGACCCAGTACTTC
>-|TRBV6-5|TRBJ1-3|TRBD1
CASRKGQSSGNTIYF
TGTGCCAGCAGAAAGGGACAGAGCTCTGGAAACACCATATATTTT
>once|TRBV28|TRBJ1-1|TRBD1
CASSYLWTGQTEAFF
TGTGCCAGCAGCTACCTATGGACAGGTCAGACTGAAGCTTTCTTT
>-|TRBV9|TRBJ2-5|-
CASSVEPRVRETQYF
TGTGCCAGCAGCGTAGAACCCAGGGTCCGGGAGACCCAGTACTTC
>-|TRBV27|TRBJ1-4|-
CASSLSQGIGEKLFF
TGTGCCAGCAGTTTATCGCAGGGGATTGGGGAAAAACTGTTTTTT
>-|TRBV3-1/TRBV3-2|TRBJ2-6|TRBD2
CASSLLAGALSGANVLTF
TGTGCCAGCAGCCTTCTAGCGGGGGCCCTCTCTGGGGCCAACGTCCTGACTTTC
>once|TRBV27|TRBJ1-4|TRBD1
CASSALQGSVRDEKLFF
TGTGCCAGCAGTGCCTTACAGGGGTCTGTACGGGATGAAAAACTGTTTTTT
>-|TRBV2|TRBJ1-1|-
CASSELVGNTEAFF
TGTGCCAGCAGTGAACTTGTCGGGAATACTGAAGCTTTCTTT
>-|TRBV4-1|TRBJ1-2|TRBD1
CASSPGQAGNYGYTF
TGCGCCAGCAGCCCCGGACAGGCCGGCAACTATGGCTACACCTTC
>-|TRBV28|TRBJ2-3|-
CASSFTQGFPFGTDTQYF
TGTGCCAGCAGTTTCACCCAGGGGTTCCCATTCGGCACAGATACGCAGTATTTT
>once|TRBV11-1|TRBJ1-2|-
CASSLAGSYGYTF
TGTGCCAGCAGCTTAGCCGGGTCCTATGGCTACACCTTC
>-|TRBV19|TRBJ2-7|-
CASSITAESSYEQYF
TGTGCCAGTAGTATCACGGCGGAATCCTCCTACGAGCAGTACTTC
>-|TRBV7-9|TRBJ2-7|-
CASSLKGPAYEQYF
TGTGCCAGCAGCTTGAAGGGGCCCGCCTACGAGCAGTACTTC
>-|TRBV10-2|TRBJ2-2|-
CASSATASGAGELFF
TGCGCCAGCAGTGCCACAGCCTCCGGGGCCGGGGAGCTGTTTTTT
>-|TRBV7-2|TRBJ2-7|TRBD1
CASSLGDRVIEQYF
TGTGCCAGCAGCTTGGGGGACAGGGTGATCGAGCAGTACTTC
>-|TRBV27|TRBJ1-1|TRBD1
CASSYRGPLNTEAFF
TGTGCCAGCAGTTACAGGGGTCCATTGAACACTGAAGCTTTCTTT
>-|TRBV27|TRBJ2-1|-
CATWGGVYYNEQFF
TGTGCCACCTGGGGGGGCGTTTACTACAATGAGCAGTTCTTC
>-|TRBV27|TRBJ2-1|-
CASSGTGQQYEQFF
TGTGCCAGCAGTGGGACTGGCCAGCAATACGAGCAGTTCTTC
>-|TRBV5-8|TRBJ2-1|TRBD2
CASSLRLAGGNNEQFF
TGTGCCAGCAGCCTTAGACTAGCGGGAGGGAACAATGAGCAGTTCTTC
>-|TRBV7-9|TRBJ1-6|-
CASSLASGRGRAGVSPLHF
TGTGCCAGCAGCTTAGCCTCGGGCAGGGGTCGGGCCGGGGTTTCACCCCTCCACTTT
>few|TRBV10-1|TRBJ2-7|TRBD1
CASSESPGTGEAYEQYF
TGCGCCAGCAGTGAGTCCCCCGGGACAGGGGAAGCCTACGAGCAGTACTTC
>-|TRBV27|TRBJ1-2|-
CASSLYGMSGYTF
TGTGCCAGCAGTTTATACGGTATGAGTGGCTACACCTTC
>-|TRBV2|TRBJ2-1|TRBD2
CASSELGTSSYNEQFF
TGTGCCAGCAGTGAATTGGGGACTAGCAGCTACAATGAGCAGTTCTTC
>-|TRBV3-1/TRBV3-2|TRBJ2-3|TRBD2
CASSLTSGDPRRNF
TGTGCCAGCAGCCTGACTAGCGGGGACCCAAGGAGGAATTTT
>-|TRBV28|TRBJ1-3|-
CASSQNARQSLHGNTIYF
TGTGCCAGCAGCCAAAACGCCCGACAAAGTTTGCATGGAAACACCATATATTTT
>-|TRBV28|TRBJ2-6|-
CASSQPGSGANVLTF
TGTGCCAGCAGCCAACCCGGGTCTGGGGCCAACGTCCTGACTTTC
>once|TRBV7-9|TRBJ2-3|TRBD1
CASSLGQITDTQYF
TGTGCCAGCAGCTTGGGACAGATCACAGATACGCAGTATTTT
>once|TRBV30|TRBJ2-2|TRBD2
CAWTVGTRWAGELFF
TGTGCCTGGACCGTCGGGACTAGATGGGCCGGGGAGCTGTTTTTT
>-|TRBV6-5|TRBJ1-1|TRBD1
CASSTADRAPEAFF
TGTGCCAGCAGTACCGCGGACAGGGCGCCTGAAGCTTTCTTT
>-|TRBV5-1|TRBJ2-1|-
CASSLAYNEQFF
TGCGCCAGCAGCTTGGCTTACAATGAGCAGTTCTTC
>-|TRBV30|TRBJ1-5|TRBD1
CAWSNGQGSINQPQHF
TGTGCCTGGAGTAATGGACAGGGGAGCATCAATCAGCCCCAGCATTTT
>-|TRBV28|TRBJ1-2|-
CAASPFGWGYTF
TGTGCCGCCTCCCCTTTTGGCTGGGGCTACACCTTC
>-|TRBV6-1|TRBJ2-5|-
CASSELEGGTQYF
TGTGCCAGCAGTGAATTGGAGGGAGGGACCCAGTACTTC
>-|TRBV11-3|TRBJ1-1|-
CAIIRQNTEAFF
TGTGCCATCATAAGACAGAACACTGAAGCTTTCTTT
>-|TRBV4-1|TRBJ1-1|-
CASSLQDTEAFF
TGCGCCAGCAGCCTCCAGGACACTGAAGCTTTCTTT
>-|TRBV3-1/TRBV3-2|TRBJ2-1|-
CASSQAAGNEQFF
TGTGCCAGCAGCCAAGCTGCGGGGAATGAGCAGTTCTTC
>-|TRBV5-4|TRBJ1-2|-
CASSLAQGQNGYTF
TGTGCCAGCAGCTTGGCTCAGGGGCAGAATGGCTACACCTTC
>-|TRBV27|TRBJ1-2|-
CASISSVVGAF
TGTGCCAGCATCTCAAGCGTGGTAGGGGCCTTC
>-|TRBV10-1|TRBJ2-2|-
CASRTDLNTGELFF
TGCGCCAGCAGAACAGACCTAAACACCGGGGAGCTGTTTTTT
>-|TRBV9|TRBJ1-3|-
CASSVDGGAGNTIYF
TGTGCCAGCAGCGTAGATGGGGGCGCCGGAAACACCATATATTTT
>once|TRBV28|TRBJ1-1|TRBD1
CASSHAGTGGANTEAFF
TGTGCCAGCTCTCATGCCGGGACAGGGGGCGCGAACACTGAAGCTTTCTTT
>-|TRBV11-2|TRBJ1-2|-
CASSRRDSGGYTF
TGTGCCAGCAGCCGCAGGGATTCCGGGGGCTACACCTTC